Described below is a single T cell receptor beta chain sequence and its context. Individuals in the exposed group had encountered a COVID-19 case within 2 weeks preceding study entry. The data stem from a study of blood T cell repertoires in COVID-19. Profiled with immunoSEQ multiplex PCR; TCRdb holds only in-frame clones, not every one. The sample lists 200,000 to 250,000 clones, almost 90% occurring once. The clonotype was recovered from a man in his thirties or forties who had been exposed to COVID-19. The sequenced material came from PBMCs or T cells enriched from blood (not recorded which).

The chain's CDR3 is CASSQDFREREKLFF. CDR3 sequence (DNA): TGCGCCAGCAGCCAAGATTTCAGGGAAAGAGAAAAACTGTTTTTT. V is TRBV4-3 and J is TRBJ1-4, with D possibly matching TRBD1 (5 bases). The CDR3 loop spans 15 amino acids. The V end lost 0 bases, the J end lost 8 bases, and 13 bases lay between the germline ends. Germline V lookup: CDR1 LGHNA, CDR2 YSLEER.